This is a list of T cell receptor beta chains from one sample in a study of T cell responses to AZD1222 COVID-19 vaccine. Profiling relied on immunoSEQ multiplex PCR, and the TCRdb table lists in-frame clones only, not all of them. The sample holds some 170,000 clones, 80% to 95% seen once. This specimen was peripheral blood, taken 28 days after the second AZD1222 dose. The source of these receptors is an adult who received the AZD1222 COVID-19 vaccine. Both conserved end residues are part of each CDR3. Fields, in order: V gene, clone size, J gene, D gene, CDR3 DNA, CDR3 protein. A D gene is named only where the DNA matches it firmly. Expanded clones get a size class; other rows say once, few or many, or leave the size out.

v_call: TRBV4-1
clone_size: NA
j_call: TRBJ2-7
d_call: NA
cdr3_nt: TGCGCCAGCAGCCAAATGATATCGGGGGCGTACGAGCAGTACTTC
cdr3_aa: CASSQMISGAYEQYF

v_call: TRBV30
clone_size: NA
j_call: TRBJ2-3
d_call: TRBD2
cdr3_nt: TGTGCCTGGAGTGTACAGCTAGCGGGTGTGTCAGATACGCAGTATTTT
cdr3_aa: CAWSVQLAGVSDTQYF

v_call: TRBV2
clone_size: NA
j_call: TRBJ1-5
d_call: TRBD1
cdr3_nt: TGTGCCAGCAGTCGGACAGGGGGCAATCAGCCCCAGCATTTT
cdr3_aa: CASSRTGGNQPQHF

v_call: TRBV7-2
clone_size: NA
j_call: TRBJ1-5
d_call: NA
cdr3_nt: TGTGCCAGCAGCTTAGCGCGATTCGGGAATCAGCCCCAGCATTTT
cdr3_aa: CASSLARFGNQPQHF

v_call: TRBV11-2
clone_size: NA
j_call: TRBJ2-1
d_call: TRBD2
cdr3_nt: TGTGCCAGCAGCCTGGCTAGCGGGAGGTGGGGTGAGCAGTTCTTC
cdr3_aa: CASSLASGRWGEQFF

v_call: TRBV25-1
clone_size: NA
j_call: TRBJ1-1
d_call: NA
cdr3_nt: TGTGCCAGCAGTGATGGCGGGCGCACTGAAGCTTTCTTT
cdr3_aa: CASSDGGRTEAFF

v_call: TRBV19
clone_size: NA
j_call: TRBJ2-5
d_call: NA
cdr3_nt: TGTGCCAGTAGTATTACGAGGGGCACCCAGTACTTC
cdr3_aa: CASSITRGTQYF

v_call: TRBV5-4
clone_size: NA
j_call: TRBJ2-1
d_call: NA
cdr3_nt: TGTGCCAGCAGCTCCCTACTACTTGACAAGGCACACAATGAGCAGTTCTTC
cdr3_aa: CASSSLLLDKAHNEQFF

v_call: TRBV2
clone_size: NA
j_call: TRBJ2-7
d_call: NA
cdr3_nt: TGTGCCAGCAGTGTCAGTCGGACAGAATACTCCTACGAGCAGTACTTC
cdr3_aa: CASSVSRTEYSYEQYF

v_call: TRBV18
clone_size: NA
j_call: TRBJ2-5
d_call: TRBD2
cdr3_nt: TGTGCCAGCTCACCGGGACTAGCGGGAGGGCAAGAGACCCAGTACTTC
cdr3_aa: CASSPGLAGGQETQYF

v_call: TRBV7-8
clone_size: NA
j_call: TRBJ1-5
d_call: TRBD1
cdr3_nt: TGTGCCAGCAGCCAGGGGGGTGGCCAGGGGGCGTACTATCAGCCCCAGCATTTT
cdr3_aa: CASSQGGGQGAYYQPQHF

v_call: TRBV2
clone_size: NA
j_call: TRBJ1-1
d_call: TRBD1
cdr3_nt: TGTGCCTTCCGACAGGGAATTTACCATACGTTT
cdr3_aa: CAFRQGIYHTF

v_call: TRBV4-2
clone_size: NA
j_call: TRBJ2-7
d_call: NA
cdr3_nt: TGTGCCAGCAGCCGAGGTGGGGACGAGCAGTACTTC
cdr3_aa: CASSRGGDEQYF

v_call: TRBV5-4
clone_size: NA
j_call: TRBJ2-7
d_call: NA
cdr3_nt: TGTGCCAGCCGAGAGTCAGGGGCAACCTACGAGCAGTACTTC
cdr3_aa: CASRESGATYEQYF

v_call: TRBV20-1
clone_size: NA
j_call: TRBJ1-4
d_call: TRBD1
cdr3_nt: TGCAGTGCTAGTCCCGGGACAGATGAAAAACTGTTTTTT
cdr3_aa: CSASPGTDEKLFF

v_call: TRBV7-9
clone_size: few
j_call: TRBJ2-7
d_call: TRBD2
cdr3_nt: TGTGCCAGCAGCTTCGGGGCGCTAGCGGGATCCGAGCAGTACTTC
cdr3_aa: CASSFGALAGSEQYF

v_call: TRBV6-5
clone_size: NA
j_call: TRBJ1-3
d_call: NA
cdr3_nt: TGTGCCAGCAGAGGGGATTTCTCTGGAAACACCATATATTTT
cdr3_aa: CASRGDFSGNTIYF

v_call: TRBV18
clone_size: NA
j_call: TRBJ2-7
d_call: TRBD1
cdr3_nt: TGTGCCAGCTCACCGGGGATAGGACAGGGATTGGCCTACGAGCAGTACTTC
cdr3_aa: CASSPGIGQGLAYEQYF

v_call: TRBV7-9
clone_size: NA
j_call: TRBJ1-2
d_call: NA
cdr3_nt: TGTGCCAGCAGCCCGGTATCCTATGGCTACACCTTC
cdr3_aa: CASSPVSYGYTF

v_call: TRBV5-1
clone_size: NA
j_call: TRBJ2-6
d_call: TRBD1
cdr3_nt: TGCGCCACTCGACAGGGGGCCTTCAGCTCTGGGGCCAACGTCCTGACTTTC
cdr3_aa: CATRQGAFSSGANVLTF

v_call: TRBV6-5
clone_size: NA
j_call: TRBJ1-1
d_call: NA
cdr3_nt: TGTGCCAGCAGGCCGGGGACGGACACTGAAGCTTTCTTT
cdr3_aa: CASRPGTDTEAFF

v_call: TRBV5-5
clone_size: NA
j_call: TRBJ1-1
d_call: NA
cdr3_nt: TGTGCCAGCAGCTTTCCCCAGGGGAACACTGAAGCTTTCTTT
cdr3_aa: CASSFPQGNTEAFF

v_call: TRBV9
clone_size: once
j_call: TRBJ2-3
d_call: NA
cdr3_nt: TGTGCCAGCAGCGTAGGGCCTAACACAGATACGCAGTATTTT
cdr3_aa: CASSVGPNTDTQYF

v_call: TRBV5-1
clone_size: NA
j_call: TRBJ1-1
d_call: NA
cdr3_nt: TGCGCCAGTAGAACCGGGGGATTTATGAACACTGAAGCTTTCTTT
cdr3_aa: CASRTGGFMNTEAFF

v_call: TRBV21-1
clone_size: NA
j_call: TRBJ2-5
d_call: NA
cdr3_nt: TGTGCCAGCAGCAAAGAACTAGCGGGGGCGGGGACCCAGTACTTC
cdr3_aa: CASSKELAGAGTQYF

v_call: TRBV11-1
clone_size: NA
j_call: TRBJ2-5
d_call: NA
cdr3_nt: TGTGCCAGCACCTTTAGCGGACTAGAGACCCAGTACTTC
cdr3_aa: CASTFSGLETQYF

v_call: TRBV18
clone_size: NA
j_call: TRBJ1-5
d_call: NA
cdr3_nt: TGTGCCAGCTCACTGGACGGATATAGCAATCAGCCCCAGCATTTT
cdr3_aa: CASSLDGYSNQPQHF

v_call: TRBV5-4
clone_size: NA
j_call: TRBJ2-7
d_call: TRBD1
cdr3_nt: TGTGCCAGCAGCTTCTCAGGGGGCTGGGACGAGCAGTACTTC
cdr3_aa: CASSFSGGWDEQYF

v_call: TRBV18
clone_size: NA
j_call: TRBJ2-5
d_call: NA
cdr3_nt: TGTGCCAGCTCACCAACCGACCGGTGGGCCCAGTACTTC
cdr3_aa: CASSPTDRWAQYF

v_call: TRBV6-1
clone_size: NA
j_call: TRBJ2-7
d_call: NA
cdr3_nt: TGTGCCAGCAGTGAAGTCGCGGGCCCTTCCTACGAGCAGTACTTC
cdr3_aa: CASSEVAGPSYEQYF

v_call: TRBV25-1
clone_size: once
j_call: TRBJ2-3
d_call: TRBD1
cdr3_nt: TGTGCCACCGAGGACCACAGGGGACGGACAGATACGCAGTATTTT
cdr3_aa: CATEDHRGRTDTQYF

v_call: TRBV5-1
clone_size: NA
j_call: TRBJ2-2
d_call: NA
cdr3_nt: TGCGCCAGCAGCACCGAGACCCAGATGATAGGCGGGGAGCTGTTTTTT
cdr3_aa: CASSTETQMIGGELFF

v_call: TRBV7-2
clone_size: NA
j_call: TRBJ1-6
d_call: TRBD1
cdr3_nt: TGTGCCAGCAGCCCCCCAGGGGGTAGTTCACCCCTCCACTTT
cdr3_aa: CASSPPGGSSPLHF

v_call: TRBV19
clone_size: NA
j_call: TRBJ2-7
d_call: TRBD1
cdr3_nt: TGTGCCAGTAGTGCCTCCGAGACAGGGAAAGTAGAGCAGTACTTC
cdr3_aa: CASSASETGKVEQYF

v_call: TRBV9
clone_size: NA
j_call: TRBJ2-1
d_call: TRBD2
cdr3_nt: TGTGCCAGCAGCGTCACCGGGACTAGCGGGTACAATGAGCAGTTCTTC
cdr3_aa: CASSVTGTSGYNEQFF

v_call: TRBV24-1
clone_size: NA
j_call: TRBJ2-1
d_call: NA
cdr3_nt: TGTGCCACCAGTGACCCGACTAGGAGCGATGAGCAGTTCTTC
cdr3_aa: CATSDPTRSDEQFF

v_call: TRBV5-1
clone_size: NA
j_call: TRBJ1-1
d_call: TRBD1
cdr3_nt: TGCGCCAGCAGCATAGGGACAGTTGGGACTGAAGCTTTCTTT
cdr3_aa: CASSIGTVGTEAFF

v_call: TRBV5-8
clone_size: NA
j_call: TRBJ2-7
d_call: NA
cdr3_nt: TGTGCCAGCAGCTGGGGCGGCTACGAGCAGTACTTC
cdr3_aa: CASSWGGYEQYF

v_call: TRBV5-6
clone_size: NA
j_call: TRBJ1-5
d_call: NA
cdr3_nt: TGTGCCAGCAGCTTCTCCGGGACGCTAAGCAATCAGCCCCAGCATTTT
cdr3_aa: CASSFSGTLSNQPQHF

v_call: TRBV5-6
clone_size: NA
j_call: TRBJ2-2
d_call: NA
cdr3_nt: TGTGCCAGCAGCTTGGGGGCGAACACCGGGGAGCTGTTTTTT
cdr3_aa: CASSLGANTGELFF

v_call: TRBV19
clone_size: NA
j_call: TRBJ2-7
d_call: NA
cdr3_nt: TGTGCCAGTAGTGCTTCCTACGAGCAGTACTTC
cdr3_aa: CASSASYEQYF

v_call: TRBV14
clone_size: NA
j_call: TRBJ1-3
d_call: NA
cdr3_nt: TGTGCCAGCAGCCGGGAGAGGGTGAGGACCTCTGGAAACACCATATATTTT
cdr3_aa: CASSRERVRTSGNTIYF

v_call: TRBV24-1
clone_size: NA
j_call: TRBJ2-1
d_call: NA
cdr3_nt: TGTGCCACCAGCCCCAACGGGAATGAGCAGTTCTTC
cdr3_aa: CATSPNGNEQFF

v_call: TRBV6-6
clone_size: NA
j_call: TRBJ2-3
d_call: TRBD2
cdr3_nt: TGTGCCAGCAGTTACTCGACTAGCGGGGACACAGATACGCAGTATTTT
cdr3_aa: CASSYSTSGDTDTQYF

v_call: TRBV18
clone_size: NA
j_call: TRBJ1-6
d_call: NA
cdr3_nt: TGTGCCAGCTCACCACAGGCCGCAAGCTCCTATAATTCACCCCTCCACTTT
cdr3_aa: CASSPQAASSYNSPLHF

v_call: TRBV5-1
clone_size: NA
j_call: TRBJ1-1
d_call: NA
cdr3_nt: TGCGCCAGCAGCTTGACGCCGGGTAACACTGAAGCTTTCTTT
cdr3_aa: CASSLTPGNTEAFF

v_call: TRBV10-1
clone_size: once
j_call: TRBJ2-7
d_call: TRBD2
cdr3_nt: TGCGCCAGCAGTGGATCTAGCGGGAGCTACGAGCAGTACTTC
cdr3_aa: CASSGSSGSYEQYF

v_call: TRBV28
clone_size: NA
j_call: TRBJ1-6
d_call: NA
cdr3_nt: TGTGCCAGCAGTCCCTTATCATCACCCCTCCACTTT
cdr3_aa: CASSPLSSPLHF

v_call: TRBV7-9
clone_size: NA
j_call: TRBJ2-1
d_call: TRBD2
cdr3_nt: TGTGCCAGCAGCTTTGGCGGGGGGTATACGGGGAATGAGCAGTTCTTC
cdr3_aa: CASSFGGGYTGNEQFF